The source of this TCR beta chain is a study of shared clonotypes between healthy human individuals. Overall study: A couple of women and a few men aged 18 to 49 served as donors.

Only CD45RO-negative cells positively selected for CCR7 counted as naive CD8 cells, so terminally differentiated effector memory CD45RA+ cells were excluded. With V trimmed by 3 bases and J by 4 bases, 9 bases remained unmatched. In germline, CDR1 is KGHSH, CDR2 LQKENI. The CDR3 contains 16 residues. TCRdb's copy holds only in-frame clones and misses some; the assay was immunoSEQ multiplex PCR. Among roughly 2,000,000 clones listed, just under 95% were seen once. This sequence originates from a man younger than 35 in good health. The chain links TRBV18 to TRBJ1-1; 9 positions match TRBD1. Material for sequencing was naive CD8+ T cells sorted from blood. This chain's CDR3 is CASSPWTGEGSTEAFF. CDR3 DNA sequence: TGTGCCAGCTCACCCTGGACAGGGGAGGGGAGCACTGAAGCTTTCTTT.